This T cell receptor beta chain was found in a study of T-cell memory formation after mild COVID-19. Study-wide results and caveats: Clones from the second wave (peaking day 37) had unconfirmed SARS-CoV-2 specificity. Day 15 to 85 contractors were CD4/CD8 balanced; later expanders leaned CD4+. Researchers found some responding clones in pre-infection memory, a sign that cross-reactive memory joined.

This clonotype was detected ten times or more. Its antigen is still unknown. Researchers used 5'RACE with constant-segment primers to make TCR alpha and TCR beta cDNA libraries that carry sample barcodes and UMIs. TCRdb redid the calling of the 5' RACE reads with MiXCR, one entry per CDR3 protein. The table shows tens of thousands of distinct CDR3 sequences, with roughly 7.2% occurring only once. Trimming removed 5 bases from V and 0 bases from J; junction bases left unmatched: 4. This CDR3 comprises 16 residues. CDR1 DFQATT and CDR2 SNEGSKA come from the germline V gene (reference sequence). Source material: PBMCs or a T cell subset sorted from them (not recorded which). The source of this sequence is an adult who had mild COVID-19 (a few samples of this study predate the infection). Cell type and time point are not known. V usage is TRBV20-1 and J usage is TRBJ2-3, with 14 bases lining up with TRBD2. The CDR3 DNA follows: TGCAGTGCTCGGGGACTAGCGGGAGATAGCACAGATACGCAGTATTTT. Protein sequence: CSARGLAGDSTDTQYF.